The 22 T cell receptor beta chains below were found in one sample sequenced in a study of cytotoxic CD8 clonotypes in ibrutinib-treated CLL. Profiling relied on immunoSEQ multiplex PCR, and the TCRdb table lists in-frame clones only, not all of them. This table holds 140,000 to 150,000 clones, about 75% found once. The sample was PBMCs, taken after 24 months of ibrutinib treatment. Source of these receptors: a human donor with chronic lymphocytic leukemia.

The V gene is TRBV5-1, the J gene TRBJ2-1, with 14 bases that match TRBD2. The CDR3 has 16 amino acids. The V segment lost 4 bases and the J segment 2 bases; nucleotides outside the gene matches: 2. The germline CDR1 and CDR2 sequences are SGHRS and YFSETQ. The CDR3: CASSPGLAGAYNEQFF. DNA for the CDR3: TGCGCCAGCAGCCCGGGACTAGCGGGAGCCTACAATGAGCAGTTCTTC.

The genes are TRBV28 and TRBJ1-5; D call uncertain. There are 13 residues in the CDR3. Trimming took 7 bases from V and 5 from J, leaving 12 bases between them. The V gene's germline CDR1 is MDHEN and CDR2 SYDVKM. CDR3 region: CASTKPDYQPQHF. DNA of the CDR3: TGTGCCAGCACCAAGCCGGACTATCAGCCCCAGCATTTT.

The sample holds a few counts of this clone. Other DNA sequences from this sample encode an identical CDR3 as well. J is TRBJ1-6 and V is TRBV7-9, with 9 positions matching TRBD1. The CDR3 is made up of 14 amino acids. V dropped 6 bases and J dropped 7; count of bases not matched to a gene: 4. Germline CDR1 and CDR2: SEHNR and FQNEAQ (reference sequence). Written as DNA, the CDR3 is TGTGCCAGCAGTCCGGACAGGGGAAATTCACCCCTCCACTTT. Residues: CASSPDRGNSPLHF. Drawing the rest from reference TRBV7-9 and TRBJ1-6, the complete variable domain is DTGVSQNPRHKITKRGQNVTFRCDPISEHNRLYWYRQTLGQGPEFLTYFQNEAQLEKSRLLSDRFSAERPKGSFSTLEIQRTEQGDSAMYLCASSPDRGNSPLHFGNGTRLTVT.

V is TRBV5-4 and J is TRBJ2-3, with D unclear. The CDR3 has 14 residues. Germline V gene sequence: CDR1 SGHNT, CDR2 YYREEE (reference sequence). The V end was cut by 4 bases, the J end by 2 bases, with 11 bases between. The CDR3 is CASSHGPPTDTQYF. CDR3 in DNA: TGTGCCAGCAGCCACGGCCCGCCCACAGATACGCAGTATTTT. Together with reference TRBV5-4 and TRBJ2-3, the CDR3 gives the full variable domain: ETGVTQSPTHLIKTRGQQVTLRCSSQSGHNTVSWYQQALGQGPQFIFQYYREEENGRGNFPPRFSGLQFPNYSSELNVNALELDDSALYLCASSHGPPTDTQYFGPGTRLTVL.

The genes are TRBV19 and TRBJ2-3; 9 bases are a match to TRBD1. CDR3 length equals 14 residues. The trim removed 7 bases at V and 2 bases at J, leaving 4 bases unmatched. Germline CDR1 reads LNHDA; CDR2 reads SQIVND (reference sequence). The CDR3 DNA is TGTGCCAGTAACCGGGACAGGGTCACAGATACGCAGTATTTT. It translates to CASNRDRVTDTQYF.

In this sample, this clone turned up once. The chain carries TRBV7-3 and TRBJ2-5; TRBD1 aligns across 9 bases. After removal of 5 bases from V and 5 bases from J, the junction contained 6 bases not matched to a gene. The CDR3 spans 14 residues. CDR1 and CDR2 from the germline V gene are SGHTA and FQGTGA. The CDR3, as DNA: TGTGCCAGCAGCCAACAGGGGGCTGGGGAGACCCAGTACTTC. The encoded protein is CASSQQGAGETQYF.

There are a few counts of this clone. V and J are TRBV4-2 and TRBJ1-2, with a tentative D call TRBD1 (5 bases). Trimming removed 3 bases at V and 12 bases at J, with 17 bases between. The germline V gene has CDR1 LGHNA and CDR2 YNFKEQ. The CDR3 sequence is 13 residues long. The CDR3 DNA follows: TGTGCCAGCAGCCAGGGGGTCGGCCCAGGCCACACCTTC. Translation gives CASSQGVGPGHTF.

V is TRBV10-3 and J is TRBJ2-4; 8 nucleotides align to TRBD1. Per germline, CDR1 ENHRY and CDR2 SYGVKD. This CDR3 has 14 residues. The trim removed 0 bases at V and 5 bases at J, leaving 0 bases unmatched. CDR3 DNA sequence: TGTGCCATCAGTGAGTCACAGGGGGAAAACATTCAGTACTTC. Translation gives CAISESQGENIQYF.

The V and J genes are TRBV7-3 and TRBJ1-2; 7 nucleotides match TRBD1. Germline loops: CDR1 SGHTA, CDR2 FQGTGA. The junction had 14 bases not matched to a gene; V was cut back by 5 bases and J by 11 bases. CDR3 length: 14 amino acids. CDR3 residues: CASSIATGYGEYTF. In DNA, the CDR3 is TGTGCCAGCAGCATTGCGACAGGGTATGGAGAATACACCTTC. Full variable domain (missing parts from reference TRBV7-3 and TRBJ1-2): GAGVSQTPSNKVTEKGKYVELRCDPISGHTALYWYRQSLGQGPEFLIYFQGTGAADDSGLPNDRFFAVRPEGSVSTLKIQRTERGDSAVYLCASSIATGYGEYTFGSGTRLTVV.

Many counts were recorded for this clone. The chain uses TRBV9 and TRBJ2-7, with D uncertain. CDR1 and CDR2 (germline): SGDLS, YYNGEE. V lost 0 bases and J lost 3, with 7 bases in between. The CDR3 extends over 13 amino acids. The CDR3 loop reads CASSVDQGYEQYF. As DNA, the CDR3 is TGTGCCAGCAGCGTAGATCAAGGCTACGAGCAGTACTTC.

V is TRBV19 and J is TRBJ2-7, with 8 bases matching TRBD2. V lost 6 bases and J lost 2; bases outside the gene matches: 9. Germline V gene sequence: CDR1 LNHDA, CDR2 SQIVND (reference sequence). CDR3 size: 15 residues. As DNA, the CDR3 is TGTGCCAGTAGCCCGGGGGGGACACGAACCTACGAGCAGTACTTC. Protein product: CASSPGGTRTYEQYF.

The chain recombines TRBV7-9 with TRBJ1-1; D gene ambiguous. The V end lost 5 bases, the J end lost 11 bases, and 12 bases lay between the germline ends. The CDR3 is 11 residues long. Germline CDR1 and CDR2: SEHNR and FQNEAQ (reference sequence). The CDR3 DNA reads TGTGCCAGCAGCCCCCAAATGGGGGCTTTCTTT. Protein: CASSPQMGAFF.

This chain joins TRBV7-9 and TRBJ2-7; no clear D. The CDR3 loop spans 13 amino acids. The germline V gene has CDR1 SEHNR and CDR2 FQNEAQ (reference sequence). The V end lost 5 bases, the J end lost 2 bases, and 10 bases lay between the germline ends. CDR3 protein: CASSPDMTYEQYF. DNA of the CDR3: TGTGCCAGCAGCCCCGACATGACCTACGAGCAGTACTTC.

This chain joins TRBV7-2 and TRBJ2-5; weak D call: TRBD1 (6 bases). The CDR3 covers 13 residues. V dropped 5 bases and J dropped 1 base, with 8 bases sitting between them. Germline V CDR1 and CDR2: SGHTA, FQGNSA. CDR3 residues: CASSGQTQETQYF. In DNA, the CDR3 is TGTGCCAGCAGCGGACAGACCCAAGAGACCCAGTACTTC.

This chain links TRBV7-3 with TRBJ2-1; D may be TRBD2 (5 bases). The germline gives CDR1 SGHTA, CDR2 FQGTGA. The CDR3 runs 16 residues. The ends were cut back, 0 bases at V and 1 base at J, with 10 bases in the middle. Here the CDR3 reads CASSLTGVKSYNEQFF. The CDR3 region has the DNA TGTGCCAGCAGCTTAACGGGAGTGAAATCCTACAATGAGCAGTTCTTC.

The chain uses TRBV7-9 and TRBJ2-1; 7 positions match TRBD2. The germline V gene encodes CDR1 SEHNR and CDR2 FQNEAQ (reference sequence). This CDR3 comprises 16 residues. The V segment lost 4 bases and the J segment 12 bases; nucleotides outside the gene matches: 18. The CDR3 sequence is CASSYGPGLPSKGQFF. DNA for the CDR3: TGTGCCAGCAGCTACGGGCCGGGACTACCCTCGAAGGGGCAGTTCTTC. The entire variable domain, with the rest obtained from reference TRBV7-9 and TRBJ2-1, is as follows: DTGVSQNPRHKITKRGQNVTFRCDPISEHNRLYWYRQTLGQGPEFLTYFQNEAQLEKSRLLSDRFSAERPKGSFSTLEIQRTEQGDSAMYLCASSYGPGLPSKGQFFGPGTRLTVL.

The chain has TRBV11-1 and TRBJ2-2; D may be TRBD1 (5 bases). CDR1 is SGHAT and CDR2 is FQDESV in the germline V gene (reference sequence). This CDR3 region has 15 residues. V lost 2 bases and J 4 bases, leaving 11 bases between the germline ends. This CDR3 reads CASSLRATGTGELFF. CDR3 in DNA: TGTGCCAGCAGCTTACGGGCCACAGGCACCGGGGAGCTGTTTTTT.

The rearrangement links TRBV7-3 to TRBJ2-5; possibly TRBD1 or TRBD2 for D (7 bases each). Looked up from germline, CDR1 is SGHTA and CDR2 is FQGTGA. Trimming removed 5 bases at V and 5 bases at J, with 18 bases between. The CDR3 is 15 residues long. The CDR3 nucleotides read TGTGCCAGCAGCCCCAGGGAGGGGGCGCGGGAGACCCAGTACTTC. Translated, it gives CASSPREGARETQYF.

The chain joins TRBV7-2 to TRBJ2-7, with 10 bases lining up with TRBD2. There are 16 residues in the CDR3. J gave up 7 bases and V 1 base, and 10 bases lay outside the gene matches. Germline CDR1 and CDR2: SGHTA and FQGNSA. As DNA, the CDR3 is TGTGCCAGCAGCTTAGACCCCGGACTAGCGGCGTCGGAGCAGTACTTC. Translation: CASSLDPGLAASEQYF. The full variable domain, completed using reference TRBV7-2 and TRBJ2-7, is GAGVSQSPSNKVTEKGKDVELRCDPISGHTALYWYRQSLGQGLEFLIYFQGNSAPDKSGLPSDRFSAERTGGSVSTLTIQRTQQEDSAVYLCASSLDPGLAASEQYFGPGTRLTVT.

The V call is TRBV28, the J call TRBJ2-7; D not resolved. The CDR3 is 10 amino acids. The germline gives CDR1 MDHEN, CDR2 SYDVKM. V lost 9 bases and J lost 13, with 16 bases in between. The CDR3 DNA is TGTGCCAGTCGTAAGGCCCGAGCCTACTTC. Translating gives CASRKARAYF.

J is TRBJ1-1 and V is TRBV7-9; D gene ambiguous. The CDR3 sequence is 14 residues long. V was shortened by 2 bases and J by 4 bases, with 11 bases between the two germline ends. In germline, CDR1 is SEHNR, CDR2 FQNEAQ (reference sequence). The CDR3 protein is CASSLRLGSTEAFF. The CDR3 coding sequence is TGTGCCAGCAGCTTACGGCTTGGTAGCACTGAAGCTTTCTTT.

This clone turned up a few times. The chain couples TRBV27 to TRBJ2-7; 11 positions match TRBD1. Germline CDR1 MNHEY, CDR2 SMNVEV (reference sequence). The CDR3 is 14 residues long. After removal of 6 bases from V and 2 bases from J, the junction contained 3 bases not matched to a gene. The CDR3 DNA reads as TGTGCCAGCAGCCCGGGACAGGGGGCCTACGAGCAGTACTTC. Amino acid sequence: CASSPGQGAYEQYF.